There are many counts of the clone carrying this TCR beta chain. Library construction for TCR beta used iRepertoire HTBI primers and Arm-PCR of CDR3 regions. As processed by the authors: Identification yielded 60 or so TRBV and about 15 TRBJ segments across samples. Via MiXCR, TCRdb re-called the multiplex PCR reads, giving one row per CDR3 protein. The V and J calls shown here were made by TCRdb, not taken from the authors' results. The data contain roughly 500,000 distinct CDR3 sequences, about 14% of them seen just once; the ten biggest clones take up roughly 9.7%. The time point is: newly diagnosed GD, antithyroid drugs for less than 3 months. RNA isolated from PBMCs was used to make the TCR library. The data belong to a study of regulatory T cells in long-lasting Graves disease. The length of the CDR3 is 16 residues. Germline CDR1 LNHDA, CDR2 SQIVND (reference sequence). The V and J ends lost 6 bases and 0 bases respectively, with 17 bases between them.

These data were also reused for a study on T cells in Graves' hyperthyroidism and ophthalmopathy. Per that paper: The TCR CDR3 first-round RT-PCR relied on the HTBI primer set. Most thyroid clonotypes expanded above 0.001 were also detected in blood. Ophthalmopathy was distinguished from stable hyperthyroidism by 13 V-J signatures.

Sequenced here: peripheral blood mononuclear cells (PBMCs), sampled at new diagnosis, from a patient treated with antithyroid drugs. The TCR originated in a man aged 25 to 45 with Graves disease. V is TRBV19 and J is TRBJ1-2, with D maybe TRBD1 (5 bases). The DNA for the CDR3 is TGTGCCAGTAGCCTTCATTCGGGGCCGACTAACTATGGCTACACCTTC. The encoded protein is CASSLHSGPTNYGYTF.